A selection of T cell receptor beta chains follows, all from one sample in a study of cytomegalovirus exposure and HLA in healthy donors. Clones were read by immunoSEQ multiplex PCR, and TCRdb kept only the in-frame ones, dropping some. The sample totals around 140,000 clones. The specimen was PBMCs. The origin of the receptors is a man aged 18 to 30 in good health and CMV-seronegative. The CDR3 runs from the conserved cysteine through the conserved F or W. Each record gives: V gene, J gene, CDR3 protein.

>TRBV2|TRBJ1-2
CAGRTAGGYTF
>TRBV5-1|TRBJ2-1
CASSSGLAGNNEQFF
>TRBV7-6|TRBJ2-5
CASSLGQKETQYF
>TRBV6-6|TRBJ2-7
CASSYQGVNEQYF
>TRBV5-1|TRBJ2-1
CASRTGSGDEQFF
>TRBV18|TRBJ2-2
CASSPDSANTGELFF
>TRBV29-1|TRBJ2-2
CSVLKTGKSNTGELFF
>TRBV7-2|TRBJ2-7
CASSLRLAYEQYF
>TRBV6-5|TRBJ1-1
CASSYQVGGGTEAFF
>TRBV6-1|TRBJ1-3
CASSEVGQRGTIYF
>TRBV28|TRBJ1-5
CASSLSQGVGNQPQHF
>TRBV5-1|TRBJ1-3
CASRVTSGAGNTIYF
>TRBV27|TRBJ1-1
CASSPRQGSRNTEAFF
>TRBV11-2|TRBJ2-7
CASSLVGQNEQYF
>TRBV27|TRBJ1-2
CASSLSNKVDYYGYTF